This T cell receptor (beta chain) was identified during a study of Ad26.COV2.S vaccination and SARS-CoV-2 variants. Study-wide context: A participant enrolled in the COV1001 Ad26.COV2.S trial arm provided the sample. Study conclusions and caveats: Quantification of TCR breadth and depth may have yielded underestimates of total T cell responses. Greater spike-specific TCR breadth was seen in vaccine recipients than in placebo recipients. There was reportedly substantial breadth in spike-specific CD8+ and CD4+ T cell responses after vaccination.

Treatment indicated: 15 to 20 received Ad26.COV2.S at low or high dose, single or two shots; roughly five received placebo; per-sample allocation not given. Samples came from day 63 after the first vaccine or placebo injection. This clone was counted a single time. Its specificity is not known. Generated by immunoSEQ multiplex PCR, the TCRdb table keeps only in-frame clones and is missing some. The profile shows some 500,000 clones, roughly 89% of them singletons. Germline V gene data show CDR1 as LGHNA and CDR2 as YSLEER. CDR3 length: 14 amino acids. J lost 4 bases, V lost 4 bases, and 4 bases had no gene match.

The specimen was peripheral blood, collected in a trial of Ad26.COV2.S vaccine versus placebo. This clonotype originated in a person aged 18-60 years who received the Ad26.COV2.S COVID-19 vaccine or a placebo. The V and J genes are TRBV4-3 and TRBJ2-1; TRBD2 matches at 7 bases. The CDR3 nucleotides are TGCGCCAGCAGCCTGCAGCGGGGTTACAATGAGCAGTTCTTC. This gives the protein CASSLQRGYNEQFF.